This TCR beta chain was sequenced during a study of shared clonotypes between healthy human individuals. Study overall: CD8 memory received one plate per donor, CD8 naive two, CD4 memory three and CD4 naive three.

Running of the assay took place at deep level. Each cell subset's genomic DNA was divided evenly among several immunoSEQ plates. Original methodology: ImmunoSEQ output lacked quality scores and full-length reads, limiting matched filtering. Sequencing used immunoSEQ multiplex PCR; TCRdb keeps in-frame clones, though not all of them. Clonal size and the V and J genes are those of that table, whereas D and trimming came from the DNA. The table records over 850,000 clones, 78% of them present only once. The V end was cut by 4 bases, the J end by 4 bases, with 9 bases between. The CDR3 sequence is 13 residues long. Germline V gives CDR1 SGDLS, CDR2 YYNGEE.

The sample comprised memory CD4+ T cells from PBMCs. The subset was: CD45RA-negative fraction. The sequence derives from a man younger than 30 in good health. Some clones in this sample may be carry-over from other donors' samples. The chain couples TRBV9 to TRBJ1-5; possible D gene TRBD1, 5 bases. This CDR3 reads CASSPTGNQPQHF. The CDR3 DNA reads TGTGCCAGCAGCCCAACAGGTAATCAGCCCCAGCATTTT.